One and the same sample provided the 4 T cell receptor beta chains below, sequenced in a study of cytomegalovirus exposure and HLA in healthy donors. Both 60 Vbeta primers and 13 Jbeta primers went into the PCR. TCRdb's copy holds only in-frame clones and misses some; the assay was immunoSEQ multiplex PCR. The data contain 90,000 to 110,000 clones, roughly 67% of them singletons. The specimen was PBMCs. The receptor source for this set is a man in his forties in good health and CMV-seronegative.

The V call is TRBV6-6, the J call TRBJ2-5, with TRBD1 matching 8 bases. With 7 bases clipped from V and 4 bases from J, the junction kept 8 bases outside the gene matches. Germline values: CDR1 MNHNY, CDR2 SVGAGI (reference sequence). CDR3 size: 14 residues. CDR3: CASTARTGPETQYF. CDR3 bases: TGTGCCAGCACCGCCCGGACAGGGCCAGAGACCCAGTACTTC.

The rearrangement uses TRBV5-6 and TRBJ2-7; TRBD1 agrees at 7 bases. Germline V CDR1 and CDR2: SGHDT, YYEEEE. The trim removed 3 bases at V and 7 bases at J, leaving 7 bases unmatched. The CDR3 is made up of 13 amino acids. This CDR3 reads CASSSRQGFEQYF. In nucleotides, the CDR3 is TGTGCCAGCAGCTCGAGACAGGGTTTTGAGCAGTACTTC.

This clone was recorded once. The chain carries TRBV10-3 and TRBJ2-5; no clear D. Germline values: CDR1 ENHRY, CDR2 SYGVKD. With 4 bases removed from V and 0 bases from J, the gap between germline ends came to 3 bases. The CDR3 is 12 amino acids. The CDR3 loop reads CAISANQETQYF. CDR3 sequence (DNA): TGTGCCATCAGTGCCAACCAAGAGACCCAGTACTTC.

This sequence joins TRBV11-3 and TRBJ2-6; the match to TRBD2 covers 7 bases. Germline V gives CDR1 SGHNT, CDR2 YENEEA. This CDR3 is 19 amino acids long. Trimming took 6 bases from V and 1 from J; bases not matched to a gene: 15. CDR3 sequence: CASSIGGREDPSGANVLTF. The CDR3 DNA reads TGTGCCAGCAGTATAGGAGGGAGGGAGGATCCATCTGGGGCCAACGTCCTGACTTTC. The full variable domain, completed using reference TRBV11-3 and TRBJ2-6, is EAGVVQSPRYKIIEKKQPVAFWCNPISGHNTLYWYLQNLGQGPELLIRYENEEAVDDSQLPKDRFSAERLKGVDSTLKIQPAELGDSAVYLCASSIGGREDPSGANVLTFGAGSRLTVL.